In its sample, the clone carrying this TCR beta chain was seen many times. Its antigen is undetermined. A universal primer site arose from template switching, and cDNA bore unique molecular identifiers. From the 5' RACE reads, TCRdb called clonotypes with MiXCR, one entry per CDR3 protein. The profile shows 500,000 to 650,000 distinct CDR3 sequences, around 7.5% of them singletons. Donors uniformly comprised healthy Caucasians. This sample was included in a study of identical twins. The study's findings and limits: Cord blood's abundant beta clonotypes had fewer insertions, unlike memory repertoires.

The sample was also reused in another study, on yellow fever vaccine responses in identical twins.

The receptor was isolated from a woman between 18 and 30 years old in good health. The sample comprised PBMCs.

The CDR3 protein is CASGAANEKLFF. CDR3 coding DNA: TGTGCCAGCGGGGCAGCTAATGAAAAACTGTTTTTT. The chain is built from TRBV12-3 or TRBV12-4 and TRBJ1-4; tentative D call: TRBD1 (5 bases). V was clipped by 8 bases and J by 3 bases, with 7 bases between them. The CDR3 has 12 residues.